This T cell receptor beta chain was sequenced in a study of regulatory T cells in long-lasting Graves disease. Study-level background: Over 5 years of antithyroid drugs plus positive TSH receptor antibodies defined persistent Graves' disease. Notes on the study in general: Only peripheral blood was studied, not thyroid tissue. Accuracy could have been hurt by small sample size.

Through Arm-PCR of CDR3 regions and iRepertoire HTBI primers, TCR beta libraries were built. Each CDR3 protein gets one entry after TCRdb re-called the multiplex PCR reads with MiXCR. The sample has over 250,000 distinct CDR3 sequences; 22% are singletons. Germline V lookup: CDR1 MNHEY, CDR2 SMNVEV (reference sequence). The CDR3 has 13 amino acids. V was cut by 3 bases and J by 6 bases, with 12 bases left in between. Time point denoted: persistent/refractory GD, antithyroid drugs over 5 years with positive TRAb. Researchers made the TCR library from RNA that was extracted from PBMCs. Graves' disease diagnosis relied on American Thyroid Association guidelines. On this clonotype itself: The target antigen is unknown.

The sequence was obtained from a female donor with Graves disease. The chain recombines TRBV27 with TRBJ2-7; the D is unclear. Sequencing used peripheral blood mononuclear cells (PBMCs), obtained when the disease was refractory, from a patient treated with antithyroid drugs. The CDR3 here is CASSLDRTSEQYF. CDR3 bases: TGTGCCAGCAGTTTGGACCGTACGAGCGAGCAGTACTTC.